Sequencing of this T cell receptor (beta chain) was carried out in a study of Ad26.COV2.S vaccination and SARS-CoV-2 variants. Study in general: Ad26.COV2.S shots went into the muscle once or twice, 56 days apart.

Profiling relied on immunoSEQ multiplex PCR, and the TCRdb table lists in-frame clones only, not all of them. This table has 380,000 or so clones, approximately 90% appearing once. This CDR3 comprises 12 residues. The V and J ends lost 3 bases and 7 bases respectively, with 7 bases between them. Per germline, CDR1 LGHDT and CDR2 YNNKEL (reference sequence). Treatment indicated: some 19 received Ad26.COV2.S at low or high dose, single or two shots; about 5 received placebo; per-sample allocation not given. Collection of samples fell on day 63 after the first vaccine or placebo injection. Donation was by an adult aged 18-55 years who was in Boston.

The receptor's source is a person aged 18 to 59 who received the Ad26.COV2.S COVID-19 vaccine or a placebo. V gene TRBV3-1 (or the pseudogene TRBV3-2) combines with J gene TRBJ2-1, with D tentatively TRBD2 (6 bases). The sample in question was peripheral blood, obtained in a trial of Ad26.COV2.S vaccine versus placebo. The CDR3 DNA sequence: TGTGCCAGCAGCCATCGGGGGAATGAGCAGTTCTTC. It encodes CASSHRGNEQFF.